The rows below give T cell receptor beta chains drawn from one sample of a study of blood T cell repertoires in COVID-19. Libraries were prepared by immunoSEQ multiplex PCR; TCRdb keeps only in-frame clonotypes and omits some of them. The repertoire holds 70,000 to 95,000 clones, approximately 78% seen once, with roughly a third in the top ten. Sequencing was carried out using peripheral blood. Receptors originate from a man aged 60 to 69 with COVID-19, enrolled during active disease. Both conserved end residues are trimmed from each CDR3. Fields, in order: J gene, clone size, V gene, CDR3 protein. The size field is filled for only some rows; it gives once, few, many or a size class.

TRBJ2-3	NA	TRBV5-1	ARSQSIRPGGDTQY
TRBJ2-7	few	TRBV10-3	AIRSSGLTYEQY
TRBJ2-5	NA	TRBV7-3	ASAVLPQETQY
TRBJ1-6	NA	TRBV11-3	ASSPITSGHGRRSPLH
TRBJ2-3	few	TRBV5-5	ASWLGGGGRALPGY
TRBJ2-1	NA	TRBV19	ASRESGRARYNEQF
TRBJ2-7	NA	TRBV11-3	ASSFRDRGSYEQY
TRBJ2-3	NA	TRBV11-2	ASSLRLAGGRYDTQY
TRBJ2-3	NA	TRBV25-1	ASRGSGGSLTDTQY
TRBJ2-2	NA	TRBV7-8	ASSFQAANTGELF
TRBJ1-5	few	TRBV10-3	AISEGYRGLSNQPQH
TRBJ1-1	once	TRBV9	ASSLLQGGWTEAF
TRBJ1-6	NA	TRBV3-1/TRBV3-2	ASSQALGTGRSPLH
TRBJ2-5	NA	TRBV7-2	ASSLVQKQETQY
TRBJ1-5	once	TRBV29-1	SVEQGRNQPQH
TRBJ1-6	NA	TRBV3-1/TRBV3-2	ASSPLGSSYNSPLH
TRBJ1-1	NA	TRBV11-2	ASSPRQGRNTEAF
TRBJ2-1	NA	TRBV11-2	ASSLEVLAGIQLPYNEQF
TRBJ2-7	NA	TRBV6-5	ASSPVDRPSYEQY
TRBJ2-3	NA	TRBV9	ASSARWAFTDTQY
TRBJ1-6	few	TRBV3-1/TRBV3-2	ASSPQGLPNSPLH
TRBJ1-1	NA	TRBV5-3	ARSSKQTGGAAITLRATEAF
TRBJ1-2	NA	TRBV27	ASSPPGHNHGYT
TRBJ2-5	NA	TRBV7-9	ASSPRQEETQY
TRBJ2-7	NA	TRBV6-2/TRBV6-3	ASSYSKTGPYEQY
TRBJ1-1	NA	TRBV11-3	ASSHKAGTRRNTEAF
TRBJ2-7	NA	TRBV6-4	ASSTRDRVHEQY
TRBJ1-1	NA	TRBV6-2/TRBV6-3	ASSYETVSTEAF
TRBJ2-6	NA	TRBV6-1	ASSEGRTGANVLT
TRBJ2-2	NA	TRBV7-3	ASSDTRTNTGELF
TRBJ1-1	NA	TRBV10-3	AINRDRDDEAF
TRBJ1-2	few	TRBV9	ASTRDRTFNTGYGYT
TRBJ1-2	once	TRBV19	ASSIKGKQFYT
TRBJ1-1	few	TRBV5-1	ASSLDSNTEAF
TRBJ1-4	NA	TRBV15	ATSTNLGQQDEKLF
TRBJ1-6	NA	TRBV11-2	ASSLVWASDNSPLH
TRBJ2-2	NA	TRBV19	ASSIQTGNTGELF
TRBJ1-5	NA	TRBV19	ASSDQGAGFSNQPQH
TRBJ2-3	NA	TRBV7-8	ASSRQTSGYTDTQY
TRBJ2-2	NA	TRBV7-2	ASSPARRTGELF
TRBJ2-1	NA	TRBV7-8	ASSFGEVYNEQF
TRBJ2-7	few	TRBV7-9	ASSADRAPYEQY